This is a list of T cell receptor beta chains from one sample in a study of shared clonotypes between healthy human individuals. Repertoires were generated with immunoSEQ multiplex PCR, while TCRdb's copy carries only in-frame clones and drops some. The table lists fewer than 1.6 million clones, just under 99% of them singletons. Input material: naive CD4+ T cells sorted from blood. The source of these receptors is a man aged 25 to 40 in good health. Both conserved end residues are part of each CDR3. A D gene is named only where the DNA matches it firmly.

CSVGGSGHYEQYF | TRBV29-1 | -
CASPPAGNQPQHF | TRBV6-6 | -
CASSLDYGSNEQFF | TRBV7-2 | -
CASSFRQFSNTGELFF | TRBV27 | -
CASSVYNEQFF | TRBV7-2 | -
CASSYGGQSYEQYF | TRBV6-5 | TRBD1
CASSQAIRRYEQYF | TRBV6-1 | -
CASSLNWYF | TRBV11-3 | -
CASRRQLNTEAFF | TRBV6-5 | -
CASSRDSTGELFF | TRBV5-1 | TRBD1
CASSYLGRNYEQYF | TRBV6-6 | -
CASSIEQGNEQYF | TRBV19 | TRBD1